This passage covers 25 T cell receptor beta chains from one sample sequenced in a study of T cell repertoires in cytomegalovirus infection (dated by TCRdb to the late 2010s). For sequencing, an Illumina HiSeq 1500 was employed. The raw public reads went through TCRdb reprocessing: fastp at Q25, MiXCR clone calling, in-frame beta chains kept. For every CDR3 protein sequence, its rows merge into one entry that carries the most common genes and DNA. The sample contains fewer than 350,000 distinct CDR3 sequences, 8% to 9.5% of them found a single time. The ten largest make up around 4.1% of the sample. The sequenced sample consisted of PBMCs. The receptors derive from a human donor in good health (CMV status not recorded). Some clones in this sample may be carry-over from other donors' samples.

The V gene is TRBV24-1, the J gene TRBJ2-1, with D possibly being TRBD2 (6 bases). The CDR3 extends over 12 amino acids. V gave up 9 bases and J gave up 5 bases, with 10 bases separating them. CDR1 is KGHDR, CDR2 SFDVKD, per germline. CDR3 in DNA: TGTGCCACCGGGGGACTGAACAATGAGCAGTTCTTC. Translated: CATGGLNNEQFF.

The rearrangement joins TRBV12-3 or TRBV12-4 to TRBJ2-2; no firm D call. V was cut by 7 bases and J by 5 bases, with 14 bases left in between. The CDR3 consists of 14 residues. The CDR3 bases are TGTGCCAGCACCTTACTACAGCTTACCGGGGAGCTGTTTTTT. It translates to CASTLLQLTGELFF.

This clonotype came up many times. The V gene is TRBV7-7, the J gene TRBJ2-4; the match to TRBD1 covers 7 bases. Trimming took 5 bases from V and 0 from J; bases not matched to a gene: 13. Germline assignment: CDR1 SSHAT and CDR2 FNYEAQ (reference sequence). CDR3 length: 18 amino acids. The CDR3 DNA is TGTGCCAGCAGCAAACGGGACAGAACGCCACTAGCCAAAAACATTCAGTACTTC. Residues: CASSKRDRTPLAKNIQYF. Full variable domain (missing parts from reference TRBV7-7 and TRBJ2-4): GAGVSQSPRYKVTKRGQDVTLRCDPISSHATLYWYQQALGQGPEFLTYFNYEAQPDKSGLPSDRFSAERPEGSISTLTIQRTEQRDSAMYRCASSKRDRTPLAKNIQYFGAGTRLSVL.

This clonotype turned up a few times. The chain is built from TRBV7-9 and TRBJ2-2, with 7 bases aligning to TRBD2. CDR1 SEHNR and CDR2 FQNEAQ come from the germline V gene (reference sequence). With 1 base clipped from V and 5 bases from J, the junction kept 7 bases outside the gene matches. The CDR3 has 16 residues. CDR3 protein: CASSLDGEGRTGELFF. Here the CDR3 DNA reads TGTGCCAGCAGCTTAGACGGGGAGGGCCGTACCGGGGAGCTGTTTTTT.

This clonotype showed up many times. The chain couples TRBV28 to TRBJ1-1; D uncertain. Germline assignment: CDR1 MDHEN and CDR2 SYDVKM. V was clipped by 7 bases and J by 2 bases, with 17 bases between them. The CDR3 has 15 amino acids. CDR3 region: CASTSHGGGNTEAFF. CDR3 bases: TGTGCCAGCACCAGCCATGGAGGCGGAAACACTGAAGCTTTCTTT.

The gene calls are TRBV20-1 and TRBJ1-5; D might be TRBD1 (6 bases). Looked up from germline, CDR1 is DFQATT and CDR2 is SNEGSKA (reference sequence). The CDR3 spans 15 residues. Trimming stripped 5 bases from V and 2 bases from J, with 16 bases between. The CDR3 loop is CSAVRGGGGNQPQHF. CDR3 DNA: TGCAGTGCTGTAAGGGGGGGGGGAGGCAATCAGCCCCAGCATTTT.

This clonotype was found a few times. V is TRBV7-3 and J is TRBJ2-1; 9 bases are a match to TRBD2. This CDR3 is 14 amino acids long. V trimming: 4 bases; J trimming: 8 bases; junction bases outside the gene matches: 6. Per germline, CDR1 SGHTA and CDR2 FQGTGA. The CDR3 sequence is CASSSIAGVDEQFF. The CDR3 DNA sequence: TGTGCCAGCAGCTCCATAGCGGGAGTGGATGAGCAGTTCTTC.

In its sample, this clonotype was seen a few times. V gene TRBV28 combines with J gene TRBJ1-2; D ambiguous. The germline CDR1 and CDR2 sequences are MDHEN and SYDVKM. The CDR3 covers 13 residues. With 11 bases removed from V and 0 bases from J, the gap between germline ends came to 13 bases. The CDR3 DNA follows: TGTGCCGCCGAGCGTTCAACTAACTATGGCTACACCTTC. This codes for CAAERSTNYGYTF.

This clonotype has only a few counts. The rearrangement joins TRBV5-6 to TRBJ2-7; D is possibly TRBD1 or TRBD2 (5 bases each). The CDR3 extends over 16 amino acids. The V gene lost 7 bases and the J gene lost 3 bases, with 23 bases spanning the gap. Germline V gene sequence: CDR1 SGHDT, CDR2 YYEEEE. CDR3 loop: CASPTVRDLHIYEQYF. CDR3 nucleotide sequence: TGTGCCAGCCCGACCGTCCGGGACCTACACATCTACGAGCAGTACTTC.

This clonotype was detected ten times or more. The chain uses TRBV7-2 and TRBJ2-4; D is unclear. Germline V CDR1 and CDR2: SGHTA, FQGNSA. V lost 2 bases to trimming and J lost 4 bases, with 9 bases between them. This CDR3 has 14 amino acids. For the CDR3, the DNA is TGTGCCAGCAGCTTAAGGTTTTTTAAAAACATTCAGTACTTC. This encodes CASSLRFFKNIQYF.

The genes are TRBV5-4 and TRBJ2-6; possible D gene TRBD1, 5 bases. The germline V gene has CDR1 SGHNT and CDR2 YYREEE (reference sequence). CDR3 length: 18 residues. Trimming pared 5 bases from V and 0 bases from J, leaving 18 bases between. For the CDR3, the DNA is TGTGCCAGCAGGTCTCTCCGGCAGGGAAACTCTGGGGCCAACGTCCTGACTTTC. Its protein product is CASRSLRQGNSGANVLTF. Supplemented by reference TRBV5-4 and TRBJ2-6, the full variable domain reads ETGVTQSPTHLIKTRGQQVTLRCSSQSGHNTVSWYQQALGQGPQFIFQYYREEENGRGNFPPRFSGLQFPNYSSELNVNALELDDSALYLCASRSLRQGNSGANVLTFGAGSRLTVL.

This clonotype showed up many times. CDR3 region: CASSQEGISGANVLTF. The CDR3 coding sequence is TGTGCCAGCAGCCAGGAAGGAATCTCTGGGGCCAACGTCCTGACTTTC. The chain combines TRBV6-2 or TRBV6-3 with TRBJ2-6; D remains unclear. Germline V gene sequence: CDR1 MNHEY, CDR2 SVGEGT. The CDR3 totals 16 residues. Between the trimmed V and J ends, which lost 6 bases and 0 bases, there was a span of 12 bases.

This clonotype was counted a few times. This sequence joins TRBV6-2 or TRBV6-3 and TRBJ2-3; the D is unclear. The germline gives CDR1 MNHEY, CDR2 SVGEGT. V was clipped by 11 bases and J by 0 bases, with 15 bases between them. The CDR3 extends over 14 amino acids. For the CDR3, the DNA is TGTGCCCCCCCCCGTCCGTATAGCACAGATACGCAGTATTTT. Amino acids: CAPPRPYSTDTQYF.

In its sample, this clonotype was seen a few times. The CDR3: CASSLGSTSSGNTIYF. CDR3 DNA sequence: TGTGCCAGCAGCTTAGGTAGCACCTCTTCTGGAAACACCATATATTTT. This chain connects TRBV11-2 to TRBJ1-3; D uncertain. Germline CDR1 reads SGHAT; CDR2 reads FQNNGV. V was cut by 1 base and J by 1 base, with 11 bases left in between. The CDR3 loop spans 16 amino acids.

V is TRBV19 and J is TRBJ1-2; D gene uncertain. The CDR3 is 14 amino acids. Germline CDR1 is LNHDA and CDR2 is SQIVND (reference sequence). Trimming removed 6 bases at V and 8 bases at J, with 19 bases between. CDR3 coding DNA: TGTGCCAGTAGCCGACTCTGGACGGTCCGGGGCTACACCTTC. It specifies CASSRLWTVRGYTF.

This clonotype was picked up a small number of times. This chain connects TRBV12-3 or TRBV12-4 to TRBJ1-4, with D perhaps matching TRBD1 (6 bases). V dropped 6 bases and J dropped 5 bases, with 13 bases sitting between them. This CDR3 is built from 14 residues. CDR3 sequence: CASSNGQPNEKLFF. The CDR3 coding sequence is TGTGCCAGCAGCAATGGACAGCCGAATGAAAAACTGTTTTTT.

In this sample, this clonotype turned up a few times. This chain links TRBV4-3 with TRBJ2-3; tentative D call: TRBD2 (6 bases). The CDR3 sequence is 18 residues long. V was cut by 5 bases and J by 1 base, with 22 bases left in between. Per the germline V gene, CDR1 is LGHNA and CDR2 is YSLEER. The CDR3 region is CASSSYSGLAAGTDTQYF. For the CDR3, the DNA is TGCGCCAGCAGCTCGTATAGCGGACTTGCGGCGGGCACAGATACGCAGTATTTT.

This rearrangement joins TRBV7-4 to TRBJ2-7, with 7 bases lining up with TRBD2. The CDR3 has 15 amino acids. Unmatched junction bases numbered 8, after V lost 1 base and J lost 5 bases. CDR1 and CDR2 from the germline V gene are SGHVT and SQSDAQ. CDR3 in DNA: TGTGCCAGCAGCTTAGGGCTAGCGGCATTCCACGAGCAGTACTTC. Its protein is CASSLGLAAFHEQYF.

The genes are TRBV7-6 and TRBJ2-3; tentative D call: TRBD1 (6 bases). Germline CDR1 is SGHVS and CDR2 is FNYEAQ. V lost 1 base to trimming and J lost 4 bases, with 9 bases between them. This CDR3 spans 14 amino acids. The CDR3 bases are TGTGCCAGCAGCTTAGGTTCAGGGGCAGATACGCAGTATTTT. Its protein product is CASSLGSGADTQYF. The full variable domain, in which reference TRBV7-6 and TRBJ2-3 provide the parts outside the CDR3, is GAGVSQSPRYKVTKRGQDVALRCDPISGHVSLYWYRQALGQGPEFLTYFNYEAQQDKSGLPNDRFSAERPEGSISTLTIQRTEQRDSAMYRCASSLGSGADTQYFGPGTRLTVL.

This chain uses TRBV20-1 with TRBJ2-1, with 12 bases aligning to TRBD2. J was trimmed by 6 bases and V by 2 bases; bases with no gene match: 5. Per the germline V gene, CDR1 is DFQATT and CDR2 is SNEGSKA (reference sequence). This CDR3 spans 15 amino acids. In nucleotides, the CDR3 is TGCAGTGCTAGATTCCTAGCGGGAGGGCCCAATGAGCAGTTCTTC. This encodes CSARFLAGGPNEQFF.

This clonotype was detected ten times or more. The DNA of the CDR3 is TGTGCCAGCGGGGGGGGGGGAAACTCTGGGGCCAACGTCCTGACTTTC. Translating it yields CASGGGGNSGANVLTF. The rearrangement links TRBV7-2 to TRBJ2-6, with TRBD2 matching over 7 bases. V shed 8 bases, J shed 0 bases, and the junction held 7 bases outside the gene matches. Germline V gene data show CDR1 as SGHTA and CDR2 as FQGNSA. The CDR3 is made up of 16 amino acids.

This clonotype was detected ten times or more. The rearrangement links TRBV7-2 to TRBJ2-7; possible D gene TRBD2, 6 bases. The CDR3 loop spans 15 amino acids. V was trimmed by 5 bases and J by 6 bases, leaving 20 bases between them. The germline V gene has CDR1 SGHTA and CDR2 FQGNSA. Here the CDR3 reads CASSPRGVAGSEQYF. The CDR3 region has the DNA TGTGCCAGCAGCCCACGAGGGGTGGCGGGGAGCGAGCAGTACTTC.

This clonotype was observed a few times. This chain joins TRBV7-2 and TRBJ1-3, with D hard to call. The CDR3 is 14 amino acids. Trimming took 2 bases from V and 4 from J, leaving 9 bases between them. Looked up from germline, CDR1 is SGHTA and CDR2 is FQGNSA. DNA for the CDR3: TGTGCCAGCAGCTTAAACTCGTTAGGAAACACCATATATTTT. Its protein product is CASSLNSLGNTIYF.

This clonotype was counted many times. This rearrangement joins TRBV7-2 to TRBJ1-6; 8 bases agree with TRBD1. Germline lookup yields CDR1 SGHTA and CDR2 FQGNSA. Trimming at V came to 1 base and at J to 8 bases, leaving 7 bases not matched to a gene. CDR3 length: 16 residues. The CDR3 is CASSLEGQGGDSPLHF. The CDR3 region has the DNA TGTGCCAGCAGCTTAGAAGGACAGGGTGGGGATTCACCCCTCCACTTT.

This clonotype was seen repeatedly, ten times or more. The V call is TRBV19, the J call TRBJ1-1; D gene unclear. V was clipped by 10 bases and J by 0 bases, with 6 bases between them. CDR1 is LNHDA, CDR2 SQIVND, per germline (reference sequence). The length of the CDR3 is 11 residues. CDR3 nucleotides: TGTGCCAATGATTTGAACACTGAAGCTTTCTTT. This codes for CANDLNTEAFF.